The T cell receptor beta chain described here comes from a study of OX40 agonist ivuxolimab in advanced cancers. Produced via immunoSEQ multiplex PCR; TCRdb's table is partial and in-frame only. The sample carries under 85,000 clones, roughly 84% recorded once. In this sample, this clone turned up a few times. Germline V CDR1 and CDR2: LNHDA, SQIVND (reference sequence). The ends were cut back, 1 base at V and 2 bases at J, with 8 bases in the middle. The CDR3 has 15 residues. The rearrangement joins TRBV19 to TRBJ2-2; D is possibly TRBD1 (6 bases). The sequence came from an adult with an advanced solid tumor such as melanoma, head and neck, liver or kidney cancer. Sequenced here: CD4+ or CD8+ T cells sorted from blood, sampled in a trial of the OX40 agonist ivuxolimab. The CDR3 sequence: CASSIGTANTGELFF. DNA of the CDR3: TGTGCCAGTAGTATAGGGACAGCTAACACCGGGGAGCTGTTTTTT.